This record looks at one T cell receptor beta chain sequence and its context. CDR1 SGHRS and CDR2 YFSETQ come from the germline V gene. V lost 0 bases and J lost 4; bases outside the gene matches: 3. The CDR3 is made up of 14 amino acids. This sample is drawn from a study of lymphopenia after photon versus proton radiotherapy. Only in-frame clones appear in the TCRdb table, and some are missing; sequencing was by immunoSEQ multiplex PCR. The table shows 20,000 to 25,000 clones, with roughly 81% occurring only once. The chain has TRBV5-1 and TRBJ2-7; 8 bases line up with TRBD2. The sequences come from peripheral blood, collected from a patient treated with photon-based radiotherapy. This TCR derives from a woman aged 50 to 60 with pancreatic cancer. The CDR3 nucleotides read TGCGCCAGCAGCTTGGCCGGGAGGGAATACGAGCAGTACTTC. Translated: CASSLAGREYEQYF.